This TCR beta chain is from a study of T cells in Graves' hyperthyroidism and ophthalmopathy. CDR3 length: 14 amino acids. The V and J ends lost 0 bases and 8 bases, in that order; junction bases with no gene match: 1. Germline CDR1 and CDR2: MNHEY and SVGAGI. Researchers amplified the TCR beta CDR3 regions from RNA transcripts. Using the HTBI primer set, a first-round RT-PCR was run on the TCR CDR3. In TCRdb, the multiplex PCR reads were re-called with MiXCR into one record per CDR3 protein. This table holds more than 600,000 distinct CDR3 sequences, approximately 16% found once. This clonotype was seen many times. Diagnostic assessment was based on clinical symptoms, serum thyroxine and TRAb, thyroid ultrasound and orbital computed tomography.

The sequence was obtained from a man between 18 and 35 years old with Graves' hyperthyroidism. This chain uses TRBV6-5 with TRBJ2-1; 10 nucleotides agree with TRBD1. Sequencing input: blood. CDR3 DNA sequence: TGTGCCAGCAGTTACTCGGGGACAGGGGATGAGCAGTTCTTC. It translates to CASSYSGTGDEQFF.